The 27 T cell receptor beta chains given below trace back to one sample, sequenced in a study of blood T cell repertoires in COVID-19 (dated by TCRdb to between 2020 and 2021). The library was built by means of the immunoSEQ multiplex PCR assay. What TCRdb holds here is the immuneACCESS table cut down to in-frame rearrangements. Part of the clones is not present; checked against another copy, under half of the missing clones reflect an unresolved V gene, and the others are unexplained. The sample profile shows some 300,000 clones; around 89% of them were found once. The ten largest clones capture around 0.97% of the sample. Material for sequencing was peripheral blood. The receptors derive from a woman between 40 and 50 years old with COVID-19, enrolled during active disease.

This chain links TRBV9 with TRBJ2-7; the D gene is possibly TRBD2 (5 bases). Germline loops: CDR1 SGDLS, CDR2 YYNGEE. The CDR3 contains 15 residues. Between the trimmed V and J ends, which lost 0 bases and 6 bases, there was a span of 16 bases. CDR3 residues: CASSVERQAGAEQYF. CDR3 nucleotides: TGTGCCAGCAGCGTAGAAAGGCAGGCGGGTGCCGAGCAGTACTTC.

With respect to this clone: A read error may produce the germline difference seen at one junction end. V is TRBV7-2 and J is TRBJ1-4; D is uncertain. CDR3 length: 16 amino acids. Germline CDR1 and CDR2: SGHTA and FQGNSA. CDR3 loop: CASTLPPGGTNEKLFF. The CDR3, as DNA: TGTGCCAGCACCTTACCCCCGGGAGGAACTAATGAAAAACTGTTTTTT.

The V gene is TRBV19, the J gene TRBJ2-1; 8 bases are a match to TRBD2. V dropped 8 bases and J dropped 6; count of bases not matched to a gene: 3. Germline V CDR1 and CDR2: LNHDA, SQIVND (reference sequence). CDR3 length: 12 residues. Here the CDR3 reads CASSGGANEQFF. The CDR3 DNA follows: TGTGCCAGTTCCGGGGGGGCCAATGAGCAGTTCTTC. Filled out from reference TRBV19 and TRBJ2-1, the complete variable domain reads DGGITQSPKYLFRKEGQNVTLSCEQNLNHDAMYWYRQDPGQGLRLIYYSQIVNDFQKGDIAEGYSVSREKKESFPLTVTSAQKNPTAFYLCASSGGANEQFFGPGTRLTVL.

This clone has just a few counts. The V call is TRBV19, the J call TRBJ2-7; 12 bases map to TRBD2. The CDR3 consists of 15 residues. Germline loops: CDR1 LNHDA, CDR2 SQIVND (reference sequence). After removal of 3 bases from V and 2 bases from J, the junction contained 2 bases not matched to a gene. This chain's CDR3 is CASSIRTSGTYEQYF. In nucleotides, the CDR3 is TGTGCCAGTAGTATCCGGACTAGCGGGACCTACGAGCAGTACTTC.

The chain links TRBV7-2 to TRBJ1-1, with D maybe TRBD1 (6 bases). Germline CDR1 SGHTA, CDR2 FQGNSA. Trimming took off 4 bases at V and 1 base at J, with 16 bases between the two ends. CDR3 length: 16 residues. CDR3 loop: CASSYFTGTPNTEAFF. CDR3 nucleotide sequence: TGTGCCAGCAGCTATTTTACCGGGACACCGAACACTGAAGCTTTCTTT.

The chain is built from TRBV5-1 and TRBJ2-5, with 7 bases fitting TRBD2. V gave up 7 bases and J gave up 3 bases; unmatched junction bases: 12. CDR3 size: 15 residues. Germline CDR1 is SGHRS and CDR2 is YFSETQ. CDR3: CASLDPSGAEETQYF. CDR3 nucleotides: TGCGCCAGCCTGGACCCGAGCGGGGCGGAAGAGACCCAGTACTTC.

This chain joins TRBV28 and TRBJ1-2; 9 bases are a match to TRBD1. Looked up from germline, CDR1 is MDHEN and CDR2 is SYDVKM. The CDR3 spans 15 residues. J gave up 1 base and V 10 bases, and 10 bases lay outside the gene matches. CDR3 sequence: CATTGGPMSNYGYTF. As DNA, the CDR3 is TGTGCCACCACAGGGGGCCCGATGAGTAACTATGGCTACACCTTC.

The V call is TRBV6-1, the J call TRBJ1-2; weak D call: TRBD1 (5 bases). The CDR3 covers 15 residues. Trimming took off 5 bases at V and 6 bases at J, with 19 bases between the two ends. CDR1 and CDR2 (germline): MNHNS, SASEGT. The CDR3 nucleotides read TGTGCCAGCAGTACCCCCGGGAGGGACCCTGATGGCTACACCTTC. Its protein product is CASSTPGRDPDGYTF.

This clone occurred once. This chain uses TRBV9 with TRBJ1-1; a possible D gene is TRBD1 (5 bases). V was shortened by 0 bases and J by 3 bases, with 12 bases between the two germline ends. The CDR3 is 15 amino acids. Germline-derived CDR1 and CDR2 are SGDLS and YYNGEE. The CDR3 spells CASSVGWGSDTEAFF. CDR3 nucleotides: TGTGCCAGCAGCGTAGGGTGGGGCTCGGACACTGAAGCTTTCTTT.

The V and J genes are TRBV28 and TRBJ1-4; the match to TRBD1 covers 7 bases. CDR1 and CDR2 from the germline V gene are MDHEN and SYDVKM. The length of the CDR3 is 16 residues. V was pared by 11 bases and J by 0 bases, with 12 bases of the junction left unmatched. In DNA form, the CDR3 reads TGTGCCTCTTCGGGACAGCCCTTTGCAACTAATGAAAAACTGTTTTTT. It translates to CASSGQPFATNEKLFF.

The chain recombines TRBV2 with TRBJ2-1; TRBD2 agrees at 8 bases. The trim removed 5 bases at V and 4 bases at J, leaving 13 bases unmatched. Germline CDR1 reads SNHLY; CDR2 reads FYNNEI. The CDR3 is 17 amino acids. CDR3 residues: CASSQTAGGHVYNEQFF. The CDR3 bases are TGTGCCAGCAGTCAAACGGCGGGGGGCCATGTATACAATGAGCAGTTCTTC. The full variable domain, its missing parts supplied by reference TRBV2 and TRBJ2-1, is EPEVTQTPSHQVTQMGQEVILRCVPISNHLYFYWYRQILGQKVEFLVSFYNNEISEKSEIFDDQFSVERPDGSNFTLKIRSTKLEDSAMYFCASSQTAGGHVYNEQFFGPGTRLTVL.

The V gene is TRBV12-5, the J gene TRBJ2-7; D may be TRBD2 (5 bases). CDR3 size: 17 residues. The V gene lost 3 bases and the J gene lost 4 bases, with 22 bases spanning the gap. In germline, CDR1 is LGHNT, CDR2 FRNRAP. CDR3 in amino acids: CASGFLPNRREFYEQYF. DNA for the CDR3: TGTGCTAGTGGTTTCCTACCAAATAGACGGGAATTTTACGAGCAGTACTTC. Full variable domain (remainder filled in from reference TRBV12-5 and TRBJ2-7): DARVTQTPRHKVTEMGQEVTMRCQPILGHNTVFWYRQTMMQGLELLAYFRNRAPLDDSGMPKDRFSAEMPDATLATLKIQPSEPRDSAVYFCASGFLPNRREFYEQYFGPGTRLTVT.

V usage is TRBV6-6 and J usage is TRBJ2-7; 9 nucleotides match TRBD1. The CDR3 consists of 14 residues. Germline V gene lookup returns CDR1 MNHNY and CDR2 SVGAGI (reference sequence). J gave up 7 bases and V 6 bases, and 10 bases lay outside the gene matches. The CDR3 nucleotides read TGTGCCAGCAGCCACTACAGGGGGCGTGGGGAGCAGTACTTC. It is translated as CASSHYRGRGEQYF.

The rearrangement links TRBV30 to TRBJ1-2; TRBD1 agrees at 8 bases. The CDR3 consists of 14 residues. With V trimmed by 3 bases and J by 4 bases, 7 bases remained unmatched. Germline V lookup: CDR1 GTSNPN, CDR2 SVGIG (reference sequence). CDR3: CAWRPQGVLYGYTF. The CDR3 coding sequence is TGTGCCTGGAGACCACAGGGGGTTCTCTATGGCTACACCTTC.

The chain uses TRBV9 and TRBJ2-7, with TRBD2 matching over 10 bases. J gave up 2 bases and V 2 bases, and 4 bases lay outside the gene matches. The germline V gene has CDR1 SGDLS and CDR2 YYNGEE. The CDR3 is made up of 15 amino acids. CDR3 sequence reads: CASSVDSGGPYEQYF. The CDR3 DNA follows: TGTGCCAGCAGCGTGGATAGCGGGGGGCCCTACGAGCAGTACTTC. Variable domain in full (rest from reference TRBV9 and TRBJ2-7): DSGVTQTPKHLITATGQRVTLRCSPRSGDLSVYWYQQSLDQGLQFLIQYYNGEERAKGNILERFSAQQFPDLHSELNLSSLELGDSALYFCASSVDSGGPYEQYFGPGTRLTVT.

The chain carries TRBV28 and TRBJ1-1, with D possibly matching TRBD1 (6 bases). Germline CDR1 MDHEN, CDR2 SYDVKM. This CDR3 is 12 amino acids long. Trimming stripped 3 bases from V and 11 bases from J, with 13 bases between. The CDR3 region has the DNA TGTGCCAGCAGTTTCCGCGCCCAGGGGGCTTTCTTT. This gives the protein CASSFRAQGAFF.

The chain joins TRBV5-6 to TRBJ2-7; D may be TRBD1 (5 bases). The CDR3 is 13 residues long. Between the trimmed V and J ends, which lost 2 bases and 5 bases, there was a span of 11 bases. CDR1 SGHDT and CDR2 YYEEEE come from the germline V gene. The CDR3, as DNA: TGTGCCAGCAGCTTTGGGCAGGGCCACGAGCAGTACTTC. This sequence encodes CASSFGQGHEQYF.

The chain is built from TRBV5-4 and TRBJ2-7; 10 bases map to TRBD2. Germline-derived CDR1 and CDR2 are SGHNT and YYREEE (reference sequence). The V segment lost 2 bases and the J segment 3 bases; nucleotides outside the gene matches: 5. CDR3 length: 15 residues. The CDR3 loop is CASSLISGRVYEQYF. The CDR3 bases are TGTGCCAGCAGCTTAATCAGCGGGAGGGTCTACGAGCAGTACTTC. Combining the CDR3 with reference TRBV5-4 and TRBJ2-7 gives the whole variable domain ETGVTQSPTHLIKTRGQQVTLRCSSQSGHNTVSWYQQALGQGPQFIFQYYREEENGRGNFPPRFSGLQFPNYSSELNVNALELDDSALYLCASSLISGRVYEQYFGPGTRLTVT.

The J gene is TRBJ1-1, the V gene TRBV6-2 or TRBV6-3, with 7 bases matching TRBD1. The CDR3 is 16 amino acids. Unmatched junction bases numbered 9, after V lost 4 bases and J lost 1 base. CDR1 and CDR2 (germline): MNHEY, SVGEGT. CDR3 in DNA: TGTGCCAGCAGTTCATTGATCCGACAGGGGAACACTGAAGCTTTCTTT. Its translation: CASSSLIRQGNTEAFF.

This clone was counted a single time. The chain uses TRBV3-1 (or the pseudogene TRBV3-2) and TRBJ2-2; D remains unclear. The germline CDR1 and CDR2 sequences are LGHDT and YNNKEL (reference sequence). V shed 4 bases and J shed 6 bases, with 12 bases lying between them. The length of the CDR3 is 14 residues. CDR3 DNA: TGTGCCAGCAGCCGGGCTACGTCCCCCGGGGAGCTGTTTTTT. Amino acids: CASSRATSPGELFF.

The chain links TRBV6-6 to TRBJ2-5; 8 bases fit TRBD1. CDR3 length: 17 residues. V was pared by 5 bases and J by 3 bases, with 14 bases of the junction left unmatched. The V gene's germline CDR1 is MNHNY and CDR2 SVGAGI (reference sequence). The CDR3 spells CASSPHLMGQEKETQYF. The CDR3 DNA is TGTGCCAGCAGTCCACACCTCATGGGACAGGAAAAAGAGACCCAGTACTTC.

This chain joins TRBV18 and TRBJ1-3; possible D gene TRBD1, 6 bases. The length of the CDR3 is 16 residues. Trimming cost V 6 bases and J 0 bases, with 15 bases left between them. CDR1 is KGHSH, CDR2 LQKENI, per germline. Here the CDR3 reads CASSVRGGRSGNTIYF. CDR3 sequence (DNA): TGTGCCAGCTCCGTGAGGGGGGGACGCTCTGGAAACACCATATATTTT.

This chain links TRBV19 with TRBJ2-7, with D perhaps matching TRBD1 (7 bases). The CDR3 has 14 residues. Trimming removed 9 bases from V and 2 bases from J, with 17 bases in between. Germline-derived CDR1 and CDR2 are LNHDA and SQIVND (reference sequence). For the CDR3, the DNA is TGTGCCAGCCACGACGGAGGGGGCCCCTACGAGCAGTACTTC. It yields the protein CASHDGGGPYEQYF.

This clone was counted once. The genes are TRBV25-1 and TRBJ2-1; 12 bases map to TRBD2. Germline CDR1 and CDR2: MGHDK and SYGVNS. V dropped 5 bases and J dropped 7; count of bases not matched to a gene: 15. The CDR3 totals 18 residues. Here the CDR3 reads CASSLERSSGRASNEQFF. The CDR3 region has the DNA TGTGCCAGCAGTTTGGAACGCTCTAGCGGGAGGGCCTCTAATGAGCAGTTCTTC.

This clone was seen a single time. V is TRBV19 and J is TRBJ2-4; the D gene is possibly TRBD2 (6 bases). Germline V CDR1 and CDR2: LNHDA, SQIVND (reference sequence). V shed 1 base and J shed 3 bases, with 16 bases lying between them. The CDR3 length is 17 residues. As DNA, the CDR3 is TGTGCCAGTAGTATAGGGGTATTGCCCGGGAGCAAAAACATTCAGTACTTC. This codes for CASSIGVLPGSKNIQYF.

This clone was recorded once. The gene calls are TRBV7-2 and TRBJ1-1; possibly TRBD1 for D (6 bases). CDR1 is SGHTA, CDR2 FQGNSA, per germline. The CDR3 runs 12 residues. V shed 4 bases and J shed 4 bases, with 7 bases lying between them. Written as DNA, the CDR3 is TGTGCCAGCAGCTACAGGGTCACTGAAGCTTTCTTT. Residues: CASSYRVTEAFF.

The chain uses TRBV25-1 and TRBJ2-1; 16 bases are a match to TRBD2. CDR1 is MGHDK, CDR2 SYGVNS, per germline. The CDR3 runs 15 residues. The V segment lost 2 bases and the J segment 13 bases; nucleotides outside the gene matches: 5. This chain's CDR3 is CASSERGLAGGPQFF. CDR3 bases: TGTGCCAGCAGTGAAAGGGGACTAGCGGGAGGGCCTCAGTTCTTC.